Below, 23 T cell receptor beta chains from the same sample are listed, as sequenced in a study of blood T cell repertoires in COVID-19. The data were produced by immunoSEQ multiplex PCR, yet TCRdb's version contains in-frame clones alone and is incomplete. Among 270,000 or so clones, about 89% were seen once, and the ten largest hold about 4.6%. The specimen sequenced was peripheral blood. The receptors originated from a man aged 40-55 years with acute or convalescent COVID-19.

This clone was picked up a small number of times. V usage is TRBV23-1 and J usage is TRBJ1-2; tentatively, D is TRBD1 (6 bases). TRBV23-1 belongs to the ORF category, with a function that is uncertain. Between the trimmed V and J ends, which lost 2 bases and 6 bases, there was a span of 19 bases. The CDR3 extends over 16 amino acids. The CDR3 protein is CASSQRQGPRSDGYTF. The DNA for the CDR3 is TGCGCCAGCAGTCAAAGGCAGGGGCCTCGCTCGGATGGCTACACCTTC.

The genes are TRBV4-1 and TRBJ2-4; 9 nucleotides agree with TRBD1. The CDR3 contains 15 residues. J was trimmed by 6 bases and V by 3 bases; bases with no gene match: 6. The germline gives CDR1 MGHRA, CDR2 YSYEKL. CDR3 sequence (DNA): TGCGCCAGCAGCCACGGGGACAGGGATCCAAACATTCAGTACTTC. Protein: CASSHGDRDPNIQYF.

The V gene is TRBV27, the J gene TRBJ2-7; tentatively, D is TRBD1 (6 bases). The CDR3 covers 16 residues. Deletions cut 3 bases from V and 2 bases from J, with 17 bases between. Germline-derived CDR1 and CDR2 are MNHEY and SMNVEV (reference sequence). The CDR3 region is CASSFLGQNPTYEQYF. The CDR3 DNA follows: TGTGCCAGCAGTTTCCTTGGACAGAACCCTACCTACGAGCAGTACTTC.

The V gene is TRBV11-2, the J gene TRBJ2-6; D is unresolved. Germline CDR1 is SGHAT and CDR2 is FQNNGV. Trimming took 5 bases from V and 0 from J, leaving 11 bases between them. The CDR3 covers 16 residues. The CDR3 is CASSITHLSGANVLTF. The CDR3 nucleotides are TGTGCCAGCAGCATAACTCACCTCTCTGGGGCCAACGTCCTGACTTTC.

The J gene is TRBJ2-7, the V gene TRBV6-5; 7 nucleotides match TRBD1. Unmatched junction bases numbered 3, after V lost 6 bases and J lost 1 base. The CDR3 extends over 13 amino acids. Germline-derived CDR1 and CDR2 are MNHEY and SVGAGI. The CDR3 spells CASRTGESYEQYF. CDR3 DNA sequence: TGTGCCAGCAGAACAGGGGAGTCCTACGAGCAGTACTTC.

The rearrangement uses TRBV5-1 and TRBJ1-2, with 12 positions matching TRBD1. CDR3 length: 16 amino acids. The V gene's germline CDR1 is SGHRS and CDR2 YFSETQ. Losses at the gene ends were 4 bases for V and 5 bases for J; bases not matched to a gene: 9. DNA of the CDR3: TGCGCCAGCAGCCCGGGGACAGGGGGCGTGAAATATGGCTACACCTTC. It is translated as CASSPGTGGVKYGYTF.

V is TRBV7-9 and J is TRBJ1-2; no reliable D call. The germline gives CDR1 SEHNR, CDR2 FQNEAQ (reference sequence). The CDR3 is 14 amino acids. V was clipped by 4 bases and J by 4 bases, with 13 bases between them. CDR3 bases: TGTGCCAGCAGCTCCGAGGCAGCTTCCTATGGCTACACCTTC. Its protein product is CASSSEAASYGYTF.

The gene calls are TRBV5-6 and TRBJ2-2, with 9 bases fitting TRBD1. CDR3 length: 15 amino acids. Unmatched junction bases numbered 5, after V lost 1 base and J lost 7 bases. Germline CDR1 and CDR2: SGHDT and YYEEEE. This CDR3 reads CASSLIGQGFGELFF. The CDR3 region has the DNA TGTGCCAGCAGCTTGATCGGACAGGGGTTCGGGGAGCTGTTTTTT.

The chain is built from TRBV19 and TRBJ1-5; a weak D match, TRBD1 (5 bases). This CDR3 has 15 amino acids. Per germline, CDR1 LNHDA and CDR2 SQIVND (reference sequence). Trimming left V 1 base short and J 5 bases short, with 12 bases between. The CDR3 DNA follows: TGTGCCAGTAGTATAGCCCGGAGGGGAGATCAGCCCCAGCATTTT. It codes for CASSIARRGDQPQHF. Drawing the rest from reference TRBV19 and TRBJ1-5, the complete variable domain is DGGITQSPKYLFRKEGQNVTLSCEQNLNHDAMYWYRQDPGQGLRLIYYSQIVNDFQKGDIAEGYSVSREKKESFPLTVTSAQKNPTAFYLCASSIARRGDQPQHFGDGTRLSIL.

The chain recombines TRBV28 with TRBJ1-2; TRBD1 matches at 9 bases. Trimming at V came to 7 bases and at J to 4 bases, leaving 7 bases not matched to a gene. This CDR3 contains 14 residues. Germline assignment: CDR1 MDHEN and CDR2 SYDVKM. Written as DNA, the CDR3 is TGTGCCAGCACCACAGGGGGCTCAGTCTATGGCTACACCTTC. Encoded protein: CASTTGGSVYGYTF.

The J gene is TRBJ2-3, the V gene TRBV6-4; D gene uncertain. CDR3 length: 14 residues. Deletions cut 3 bases from V and 4 bases from J, with 11 bases between. Germline V gene data show CDR1 as MRHNA and CDR2 as SNTAGT. As DNA, the CDR3 is TGTGCCAGCAGTGATCGGCGGCGACCAGATACGCAGTATTTT. This codes for CASSDRRRPDTQYF.

The chain joins TRBV25-1 to TRBJ1-2; TRBD1 might be the D (5 bases). V gave up 1 base and J gave up 2 bases, with 8 bases separating them. Germline CDR1 is MGHDK and CDR2 is SYGVNS. The CDR3 spans 14 residues. CDR3 in DNA: TGTGCCAGCAGTGAATCGGGGGAAAACTATGGCTACACCTTC. Its translation: CASSESGENYGYTF.

This chain joins TRBV7-2 and TRBJ2-1; 10 bases are shared with TRBD1. CDR1 and CDR2 (germline): SGHTA, FQGNSA. V shed 3 bases, J shed 3 bases, and the junction held 2 bases outside the gene matches. This CDR3 has 15 amino acids. DNA of the CDR3: TGTGCCAGCAGCTTCGGGACAGGGGTCTACAATGAGCAGTTCTTC. Translated, it gives CASSFGTGVYNEQFF.

This chain joins TRBV15 and TRBJ1-5; D is unresolved. Germline V CDR1 and CDR2: LNHNV, YYDKDF (reference sequence). The V gene lost 1 base and the J gene lost 0 bases, with 16 bases spanning the gap. This CDR3 comprises 18 residues. CDR3 sequence: CATSRARMGDYSNQPQHF. CDR3 nucleotide sequence: TGTGCCACCAGCAGAGCCCGGATGGGAGACTATAGCAATCAGCCCCAGCATTTT.

The rearrangement links TRBV6-6 to TRBJ2-1, with D possibly TRBD2 on 6 matching bases. The CDR3 spans 14 residues. Trimming shortened V by 5 bases and J by 10 bases, and 18 bases separated the two germline ends. The V gene's germline CDR1 is MNHNY and CDR2 SVGAGI (reference sequence). In DNA, the CDR3 is TGTGCCAGCAGTGGGGGGTTAGGGAGAGGGGAGCAGTTCTTC. Translating it yields CASSGGLGRGEQFF.

This clone came up once. The V call is TRBV18, the J call TRBJ2-3; no definite D call. Trimming pared 5 bases from V and 0 bases from J, leaving 6 bases between. The CDR3 is made up of 13 amino acids. CDR1 and CDR2 from the germline V gene are KGHSH and LQKENI. The CDR3 sequence is CASSVRSTDTQYF. In DNA, the CDR3 is TGTGCCAGCTCAGTCCGTAGCACAGATACGCAGTATTTT.

The V gene is TRBV11-3, the J gene TRBJ2-1; 8 bases map to TRBD2. J was trimmed by 5 bases and V by 5 bases; bases with no gene match: 5. The CDR3 contains 14 residues. In germline, CDR1 is SGHNT, CDR2 YENEEA. CDR3 residues: CASSHYGGDNEQFF. The CDR3, as DNA: TGTGCCAGCAGCCACTACGGGGGGGACAATGAGCAGTTCTTC.

The V call is TRBV6-5, the J call TRBJ1-2, with TRBD1 matching over 8 bases. The CDR3 is made up of 14 amino acids. With V trimmed by 5 bases and J by 8 bases, 10 bases remained unmatched. Germline V gives CDR1 MNHEY, CDR2 SVGAGI. CDR3 region: CASSPAGTGGGYTF. CDR3 DNA: TGTGCCAGCAGTCCGGCTGGGACAGGAGGCGGCTACACCTTC.

The V call is TRBV4-2, the J call TRBJ2-7; 9 bases fit TRBD1. The CDR3 is 15 residues long. J lost 1 base, V lost 0 bases, and 1 base had no gene match. Germline loops: CDR1 LGHNA, CDR2 YNFKEQ. For the CDR3, the DNA is TGTGCCAGCAGCCAAGAGGGACAGGGTTCCTACGAGCAGTACTTC. Translation: CASSQEGQGSYEQYF.

This sequence joins TRBV5-1 and TRBJ2-1, with TRBD2 matching over 7 bases. The CDR3 length is 15 residues. Germline values: CDR1 SGHRS, CDR2 YFSETQ. Trimming took 1 base from V and 3 from J; bases not matched to a gene: 4. In DNA, the CDR3 is TGCGCCAGCAGCTTGCGGCTAGCGGTCTACAATGAGCAGTTCTTC. It codes for CASSLRLAVYNEQFF.

The J gene is TRBJ2-7, the V gene TRBV6-2 or TRBV6-3; 8 bases are a match to TRBD2. Germline-derived CDR1 and CDR2 are MNHEY and SVGEGT. Trimming removed 2 bases from V and 4 bases from J; junction bases left unmatched: 25. The CDR3 spans 21 residues. The CDR3 protein is CASSYTPISGTVRGVRYEQYF. CDR3 sequence (DNA): TGTGCCAGCAGTTACACCCCGATCTCCGGCACCGTGCGGGGGGTACGTTACGAGCAGTACTTC.

DNA of the CDR3: TGTGCCAGCAGCTTGGGACAGGGGAGGGAGCAGTACTTC. Translated, it gives CASSLGQGREQYF. The chain couples TRBV5-6 to TRBJ2-7, with 8 positions matching TRBD1. J was trimmed by 7 bases and V by 0 bases; bases with no gene match: 3. CDR1 SGHDT and CDR2 YYEEEE come from the germline V gene. This CDR3 comprises 13 residues.

The V gene is TRBV7-9, the J gene TRBJ2-7, with D perhaps matching TRBD1 (6 bases). The CDR3 has 13 amino acids. The V gene lost 5 bases and the J gene lost 3 bases, with 11 bases spanning the gap. Germline V gene sequence: CDR1 SEHNR, CDR2 FQNEAQ (reference sequence). The CDR3 sequence: CASSPDSDYEQYF. CDR3 sequence (DNA): TGTGCCAGCAGCCCGGACAGCGACTACGAGCAGTACTTC.